The clone carrying this TCR beta chain came up many times. Its antigen remains unknown. This CDR3 is 15 amino acids long. Per germline, CDR1 MDHEN and CDR2 SYDVKM. Trimming at V came to 4 bases and at J to 4 bases, leaving 9 bases not matched to a gene. Each CDR3 protein gets one entry after TCRdb re-called the 5' RACE reads with MiXCR. The data contain 25,000 to 35,000 distinct CDR3 sequences, around 5.8% of them singletons. This sample stems from a study of early T cells in non-severe SARS-CoV-2 infection. Study summary: Sequencing was performed on bulk RNA from unsorted whole blood, leaving chains unpaired. Study-level results: Sequences matched to VDJdb favored anti-spike CD8 responses, while private and CD4 specificities were missed.

This chain links TRBV28 with TRBJ2-7, with TRBD1 matching over 8 bases. The sequencing input was whole blood. The TCR originated in an adult who was a healthcare worker with PCR-confirmed SARS-CoV-2 infection or an uninfected control (not recorded which). The CDR3 is CASSYADRGLYEQYF. The CDR3 DNA reads as TGTGCCAGCAGTTACGCCGACAGGGGCTTGTACGAGCAGTACTTC.